The sequence of this T cell receptor beta chain was determined in a study of T cells in Graves' hyperthyroidism and ophthalmopathy. For this clonotype: Its matching antigen is unknown.

Hyperthyroidism of Graves' type that showed no ophthalmopathy progression within 18 months was stable. Source material for PBMCs was 9 to 10 ml fresh peripheral blood. Amplification of TCR beta CDR3 regions used RNA as the template. The TCR CDR3 was amplified in a first-round RT-PCR using the HTBI primer set. TCRdb re-called the multiplex PCR reads with MiXCR, one entry per CDR3 protein. The sample holds just under 750,000 distinct CDR3 sequences, roughly a third seen once. Study-level results: Model predictions of ophthalmopathy came a median approximately 6.2 months before onset.

CDR3 length: 15 residues. Germline V gene sequence: CDR1 SGHRS, CDR2 YFSETQ. Trimming took 1 base from V and 4 from J, leaving 12 bases between them. The clonotype was recovered from a middle-aged woman with Graves' hyperthyroidism. The source material was blood. This chain connects TRBV5-1 to TRBJ1-3, with D uncertain. In nucleotides, the CDR3 is TGCGCCAGCAGCTTGTCTTCGTTCCAAGGAAACACCATATATTTT. It translates to CASSLSSFQGNTIYF.